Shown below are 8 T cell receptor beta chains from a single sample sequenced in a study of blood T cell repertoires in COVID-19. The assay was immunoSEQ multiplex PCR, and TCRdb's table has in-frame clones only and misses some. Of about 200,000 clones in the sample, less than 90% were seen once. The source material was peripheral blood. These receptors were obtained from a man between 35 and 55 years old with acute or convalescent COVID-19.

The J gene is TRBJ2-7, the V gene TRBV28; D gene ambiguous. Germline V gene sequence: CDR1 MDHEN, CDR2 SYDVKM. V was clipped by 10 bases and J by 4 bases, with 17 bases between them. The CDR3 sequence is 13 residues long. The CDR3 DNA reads TGTGCCATCCTAGATGCCACACGTTACGAGCAGTACTTC. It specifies CAILDATRYEQYF.

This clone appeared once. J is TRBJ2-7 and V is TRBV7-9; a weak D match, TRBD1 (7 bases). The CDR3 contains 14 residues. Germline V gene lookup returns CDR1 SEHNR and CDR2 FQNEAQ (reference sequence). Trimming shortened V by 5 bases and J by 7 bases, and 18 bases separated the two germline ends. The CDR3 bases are TGTGCCAGCAGCCGGGGGACAGAGAAATGGGAGCAGTACTTC. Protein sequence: CASSRGTEKWEQYF.

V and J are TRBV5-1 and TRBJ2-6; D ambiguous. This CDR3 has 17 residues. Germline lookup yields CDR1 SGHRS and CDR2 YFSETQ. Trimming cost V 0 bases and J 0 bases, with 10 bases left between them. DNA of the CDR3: TGCGCCAGCAGCTTGGATCACAGTAGCTCTGGGGCCAACGTCCTGACTTTC. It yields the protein CASSLDHSSSGANVLTF. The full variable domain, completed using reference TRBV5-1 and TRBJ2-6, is KAGVTQTPRYLIKTRGQQVTLSCSPISGHRSVSWYQQTPGQGLQFLFEYFSETQRNKGNFPGRFSGRQFSNSRSEMNVSTLELGDSALYLCASSLDHSSSGANVLTFGAGSRLTVL.

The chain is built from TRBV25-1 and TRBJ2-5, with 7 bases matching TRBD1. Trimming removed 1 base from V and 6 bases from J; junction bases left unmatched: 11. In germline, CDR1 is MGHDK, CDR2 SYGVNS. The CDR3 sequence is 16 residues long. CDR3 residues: CASSELGRGILQTQYF. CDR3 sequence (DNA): TGTGCCAGCAGTGAATTGGGCAGGGGGATCCTTCAGACCCAGTACTTC. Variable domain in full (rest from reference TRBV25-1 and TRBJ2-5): EADIYQTPRYLVIGTGKKITLECSQTMGHDKMYWYQQDPGMELHLIHYSYGVNSTEKGDLSSESTVSRIRTEHFPLTLESARPSHTSQYLCASSELGRGILQTQYFGPGTRLLVL.

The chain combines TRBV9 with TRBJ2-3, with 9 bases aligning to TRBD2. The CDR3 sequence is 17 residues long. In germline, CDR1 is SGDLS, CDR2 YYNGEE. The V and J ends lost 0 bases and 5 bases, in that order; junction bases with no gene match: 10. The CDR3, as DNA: TGTGCCAGCAGCGTAGTGGGTAGCGGAGCGGGGGGAGATACGCAGTATTTT. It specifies CASSVVGSGAGGDTQYF.

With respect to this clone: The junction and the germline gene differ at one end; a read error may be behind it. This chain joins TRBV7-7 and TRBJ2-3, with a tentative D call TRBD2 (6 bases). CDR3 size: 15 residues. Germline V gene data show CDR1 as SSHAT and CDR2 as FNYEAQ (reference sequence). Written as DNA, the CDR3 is TGTGCTAGCAGCTTAGCGCAGGGCGGGAATAATACGCAGTATTTT. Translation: CASSLAQGGNNTQYF.

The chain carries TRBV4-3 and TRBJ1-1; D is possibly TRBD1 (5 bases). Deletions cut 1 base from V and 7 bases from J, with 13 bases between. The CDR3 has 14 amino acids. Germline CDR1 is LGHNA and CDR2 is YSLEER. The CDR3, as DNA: TGCGCCAGCAGCCAAGGCGCAGGGCCAAATGAAGCTTTCTTT. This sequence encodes CASSQGAGPNEAFF.

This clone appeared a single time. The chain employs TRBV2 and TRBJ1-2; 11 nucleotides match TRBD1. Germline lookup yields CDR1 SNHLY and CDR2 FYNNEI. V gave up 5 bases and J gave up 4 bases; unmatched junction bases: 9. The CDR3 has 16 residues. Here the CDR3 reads CASSIGQGAFAYGYTF. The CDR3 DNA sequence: TGTGCCAGCAGTATCGGACAGGGGGCTTTCGCCTATGGCTACACCTTC.